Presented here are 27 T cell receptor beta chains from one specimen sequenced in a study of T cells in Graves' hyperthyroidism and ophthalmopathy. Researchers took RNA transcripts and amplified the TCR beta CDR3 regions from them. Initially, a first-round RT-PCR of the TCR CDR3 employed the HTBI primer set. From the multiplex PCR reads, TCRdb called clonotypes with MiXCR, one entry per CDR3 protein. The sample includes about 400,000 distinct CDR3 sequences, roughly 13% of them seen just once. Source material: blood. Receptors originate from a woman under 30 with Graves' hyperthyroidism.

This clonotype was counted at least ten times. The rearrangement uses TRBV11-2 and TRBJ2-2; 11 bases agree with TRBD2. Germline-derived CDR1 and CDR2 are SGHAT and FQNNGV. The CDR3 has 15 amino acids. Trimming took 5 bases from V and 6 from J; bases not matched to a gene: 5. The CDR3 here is CASSETSGRSGELFF. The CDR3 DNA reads TGTGCCAGCAGCGAAACTAGCGGGAGATCCGGGGAGCTGTTTTTT.

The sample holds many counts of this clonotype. CDR3 residues: CASSLAPPEAFF. DNA for the CDR3: TGTGCCAGCAGTCTCGCCCCTCCTGAAGCTTTCTTT. The chain has TRBV12-3 or TRBV12-4 and TRBJ1-1; D gene uncertain. The germline V and J ends were trimmed by 5 bases and 6 bases, with 10 bases remaining between them. The CDR3 loop spans 12 amino acids.

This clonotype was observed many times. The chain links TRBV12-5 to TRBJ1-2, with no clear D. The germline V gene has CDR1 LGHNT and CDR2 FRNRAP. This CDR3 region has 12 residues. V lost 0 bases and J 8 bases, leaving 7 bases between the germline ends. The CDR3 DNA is TGTGCTAGTGGTTTGGTCGAAAAAGGCTACACCTTC. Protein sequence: CASGLVEKGYTF.

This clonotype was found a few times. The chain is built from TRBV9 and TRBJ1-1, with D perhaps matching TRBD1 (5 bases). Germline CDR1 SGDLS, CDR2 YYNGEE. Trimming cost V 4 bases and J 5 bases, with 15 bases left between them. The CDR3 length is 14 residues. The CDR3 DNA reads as TGTGCCAGCAGCCCTCCGGGGGGTTGGACTGAAGCTTTCTTT. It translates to CASSPPGGWTEAFF.

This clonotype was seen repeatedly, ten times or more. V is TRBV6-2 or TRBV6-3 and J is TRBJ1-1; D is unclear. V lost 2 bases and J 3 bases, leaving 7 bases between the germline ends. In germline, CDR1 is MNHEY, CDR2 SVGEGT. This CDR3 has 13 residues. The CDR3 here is CASSYNLYTEAFF. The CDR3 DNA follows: TGTGCCAGCAGTTACAATTTATACACTGAAGCTTTCTTT.

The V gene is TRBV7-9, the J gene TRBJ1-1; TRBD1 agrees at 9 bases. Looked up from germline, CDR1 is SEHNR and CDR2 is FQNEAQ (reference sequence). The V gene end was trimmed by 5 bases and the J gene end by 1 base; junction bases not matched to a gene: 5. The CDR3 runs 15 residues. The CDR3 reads CASSRTTGGNTEAFF. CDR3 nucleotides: TGTGCCAGCAGCCGAACGACAGGGGGGAACACTGAAGCTTTCTTT.

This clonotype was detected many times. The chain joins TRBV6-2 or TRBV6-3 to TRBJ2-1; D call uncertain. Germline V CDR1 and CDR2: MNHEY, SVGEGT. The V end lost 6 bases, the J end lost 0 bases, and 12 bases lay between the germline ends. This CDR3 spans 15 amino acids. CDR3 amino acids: CASRLASSSYNEQFF. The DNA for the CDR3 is TGTGCCAGCAGGTTAGCCTCAAGCTCCTACAATGAGCAGTTCTTC.

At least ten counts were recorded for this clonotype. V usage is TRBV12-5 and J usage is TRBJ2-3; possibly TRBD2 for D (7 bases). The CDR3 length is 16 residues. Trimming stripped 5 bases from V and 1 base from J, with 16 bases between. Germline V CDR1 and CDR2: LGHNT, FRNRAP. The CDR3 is CASGLGGNRGTDTQYF. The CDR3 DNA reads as TGTGCTAGTGGTCTCGGGGGGAACAGGGGCACAGATACGCAGTATTTT.

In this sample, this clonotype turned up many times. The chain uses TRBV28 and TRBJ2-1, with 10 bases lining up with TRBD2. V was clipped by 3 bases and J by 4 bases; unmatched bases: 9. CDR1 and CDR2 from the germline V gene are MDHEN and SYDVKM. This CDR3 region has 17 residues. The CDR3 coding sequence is TGTGCCAGCAGTTTCGGACTCGGGACTAGCGTATACAATGAGCAGTTCTTC. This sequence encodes CASSFGLGTSVYNEQFF.

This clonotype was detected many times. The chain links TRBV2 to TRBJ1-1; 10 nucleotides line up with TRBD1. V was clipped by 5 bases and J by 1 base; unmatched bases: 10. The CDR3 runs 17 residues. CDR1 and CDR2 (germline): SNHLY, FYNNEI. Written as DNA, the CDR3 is TGTGCCAGCAGTCTGTCCCGGGACAGGGGCGAGAACACTGAAGCTTTCTTT. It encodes CASSLSRDRGENTEAFF. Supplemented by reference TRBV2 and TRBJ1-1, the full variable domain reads EPEVTQTPSHQVTQMGQEVILRCVPISNHLYFYWYRQILGQKVEFLVSFYNNEISEKSEIFDDQFSVERPDGSNFTLKIRSTKLEDSAMYFCASSLSRDRGENTEAFFGQGTRLTVV.

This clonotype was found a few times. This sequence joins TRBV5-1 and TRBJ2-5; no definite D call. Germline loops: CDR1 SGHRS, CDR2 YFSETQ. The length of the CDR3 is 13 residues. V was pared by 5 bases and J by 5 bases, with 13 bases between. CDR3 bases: TGCGCCAGCAGTTGGAGTCCTGGGGAGACCCAGTACTTC. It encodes CASSWSPGETQYF.

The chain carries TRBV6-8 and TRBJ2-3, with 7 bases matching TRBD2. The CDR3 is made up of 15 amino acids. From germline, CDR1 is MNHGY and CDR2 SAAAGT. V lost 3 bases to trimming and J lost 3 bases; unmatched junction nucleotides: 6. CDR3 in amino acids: CASSYRLAETDTQYF. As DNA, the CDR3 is TGTGCCAGCAGTTATCGCCTAGCGGAGACAGATACGCAGTATTTT.

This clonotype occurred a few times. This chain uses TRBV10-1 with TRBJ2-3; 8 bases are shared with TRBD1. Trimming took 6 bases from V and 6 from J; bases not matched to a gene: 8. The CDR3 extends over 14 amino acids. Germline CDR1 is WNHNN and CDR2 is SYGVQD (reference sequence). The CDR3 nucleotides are TGCGCCAGCAGCGACAGGGGCCGTTGGGATACGCAGTATTTT. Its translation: CASSDRGRWDTQYF.

CDR3 residues: CATRDSITYEQYF. In nucleotides, the CDR3 is TGTGCCACCCGAGACAGTATAACCTACGAGCAGTACTTC. The rearrangement links TRBV24-1 to TRBJ2-7; a weak D match, TRBD1 (5 bases). This CDR3 contains 13 residues. The V gene's germline CDR1 is KGHDR and CDR2 SFDVKD. V lost 9 bases and J 2 bases, leaving 13 bases between the germline ends.

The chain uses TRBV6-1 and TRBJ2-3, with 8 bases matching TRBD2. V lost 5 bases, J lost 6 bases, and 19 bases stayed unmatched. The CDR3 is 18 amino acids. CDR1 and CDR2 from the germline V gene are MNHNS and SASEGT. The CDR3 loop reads CASSTRLAGGSQADTQYF. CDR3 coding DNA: TGTGCCAGCAGTACCCGTCTCGCGGGAGGATCGCAAGCGGATACGCAGTATTTT.

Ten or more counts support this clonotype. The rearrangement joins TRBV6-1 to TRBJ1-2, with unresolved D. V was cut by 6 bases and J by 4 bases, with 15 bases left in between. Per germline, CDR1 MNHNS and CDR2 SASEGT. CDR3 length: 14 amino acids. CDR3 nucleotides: TGTGCCAGCAGCGACGTGCGGGTCGCCTATGGCTACACCTTC. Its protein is CASSDVRVAYGYTF.

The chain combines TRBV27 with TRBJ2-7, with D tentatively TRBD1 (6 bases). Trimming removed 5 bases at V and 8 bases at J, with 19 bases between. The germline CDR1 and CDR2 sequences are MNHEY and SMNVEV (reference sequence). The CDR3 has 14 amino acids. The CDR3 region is CASSPGTYHVQQYF. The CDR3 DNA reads TGTGCCAGCAGTCCCGGGACATACCACGTGCAGCAGTACTTC.

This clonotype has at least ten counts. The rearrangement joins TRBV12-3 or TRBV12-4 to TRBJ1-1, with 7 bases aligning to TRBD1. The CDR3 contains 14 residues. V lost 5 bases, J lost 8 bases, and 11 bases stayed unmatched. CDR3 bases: TGTGCCAGCAGTACCGACAGGGAGGCCTCCGAAGCTTTCTTT. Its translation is CASSTDREASEAFF.

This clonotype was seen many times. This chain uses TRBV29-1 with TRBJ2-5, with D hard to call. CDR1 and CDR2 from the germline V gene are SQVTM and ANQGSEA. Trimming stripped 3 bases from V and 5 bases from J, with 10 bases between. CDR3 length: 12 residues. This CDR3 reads CSVDASRETQYF. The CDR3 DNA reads TGCAGCGTTGATGCCAGCAGGGAGACCCAGTACTTC.

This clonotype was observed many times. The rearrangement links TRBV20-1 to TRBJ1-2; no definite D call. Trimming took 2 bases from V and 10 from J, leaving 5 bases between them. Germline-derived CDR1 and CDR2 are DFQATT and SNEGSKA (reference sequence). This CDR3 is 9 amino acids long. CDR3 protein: CSARQDYTF. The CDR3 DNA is TGCAGTGCTAGACAGGACTACACCTTC.

The CDR3 spells CASSLTFTDTQYF. The CDR3 nucleotides read TGTGCCAGCAGCCTGACCTTTACAGATACGCAGTATTTT. V gene TRBV13 combines with J gene TRBJ2-3, with D uncertain. V gave up 5 bases and J gave up 3 bases, with 9 bases separating them. This CDR3 has 13 amino acids. CDR1 and CDR2 from the germline V gene are PRHDT and FYEKMQ (reference sequence).

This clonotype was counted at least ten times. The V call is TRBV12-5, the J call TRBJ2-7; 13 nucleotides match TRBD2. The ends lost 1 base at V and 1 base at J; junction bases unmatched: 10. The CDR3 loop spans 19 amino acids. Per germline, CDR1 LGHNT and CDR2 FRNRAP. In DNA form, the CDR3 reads TGTGCTAGTGGTTTGGAGACGGGACTAGCGGGACGGAAGTCCTACGAGCAGTACTTC. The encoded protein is CASGLETGLAGRKSYEQYF.

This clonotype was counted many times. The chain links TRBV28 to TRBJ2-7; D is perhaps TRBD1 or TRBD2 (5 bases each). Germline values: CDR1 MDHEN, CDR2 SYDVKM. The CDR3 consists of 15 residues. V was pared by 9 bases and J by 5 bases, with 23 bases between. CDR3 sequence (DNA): TGTGCCAGTTTGAGGGTGGGACCGAGAATCCACGAGCAGTACTTC. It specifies CASLRVGPRIHEQYF.

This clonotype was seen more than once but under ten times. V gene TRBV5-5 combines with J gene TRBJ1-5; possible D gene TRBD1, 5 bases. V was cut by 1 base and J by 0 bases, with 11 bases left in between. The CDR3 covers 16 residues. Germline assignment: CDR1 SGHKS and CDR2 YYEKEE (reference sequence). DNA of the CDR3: TGTGCCAGCAGCTTGTACCCGGGGCATAGCAATCAGCCCCAGCATTTT. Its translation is CASSLYPGHSNQPQHF.

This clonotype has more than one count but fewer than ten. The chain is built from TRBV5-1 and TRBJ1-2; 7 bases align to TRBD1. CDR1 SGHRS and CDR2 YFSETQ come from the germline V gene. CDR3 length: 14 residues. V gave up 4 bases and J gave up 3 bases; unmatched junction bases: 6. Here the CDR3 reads CASSLGQEDYGYTF. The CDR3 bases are TGCGCCAGCAGCCTCGGACAGGAAGACTATGGCTACACCTTC.

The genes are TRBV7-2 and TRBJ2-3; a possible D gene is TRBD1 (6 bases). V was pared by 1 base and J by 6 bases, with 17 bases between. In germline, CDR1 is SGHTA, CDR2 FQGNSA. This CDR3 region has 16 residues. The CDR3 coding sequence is TGTGCCAGCAGCTTAGTTTCAGGGGCTCTATTGGATACGCAGTATTTT. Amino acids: CASSLVSGALLDTQYF.

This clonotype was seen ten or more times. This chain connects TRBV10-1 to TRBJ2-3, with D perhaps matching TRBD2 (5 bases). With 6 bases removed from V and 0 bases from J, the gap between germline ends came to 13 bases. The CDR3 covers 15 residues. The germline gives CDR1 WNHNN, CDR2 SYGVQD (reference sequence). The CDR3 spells CASSEREPSTDTQYF. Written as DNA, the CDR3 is TGCGCCAGCAGCGAGAGGGAGCCTAGCACAGATACGCAGTATTTT.